This T cell receptor (beta chain) was recorded in a study of cytomegalovirus exposure and HLA in healthy donors. General study results and limits: Later on, a genetic analysis was performed. It linked a missense variant in DCLRE1C with V- and J-gene trimming of TCR beta. Later work found that TCR association rates differed between HLA loci; DRB1 had the most and HLA-C the fewest. There were around 160 TCR beta chains listed as cytomegalovirus-associated. When presence/absence was analysed, sequencing depth was taken to be roughly uniform across donors.

Points on this clone: The antigen remains undetermined.

Germline values: CDR1 SGHDN, CDR2 FVKESK. The CDR3 is 13 amino acids. Between the trimmed V and J ends, which lost 0 bases and 3 bases, there was a span of 6 bases. The study ran its PCR with 60 Vbeta and 13 Jbeta primers. Clones were sequenced by immunoSEQ multiplex PCR, and TCRdb holds only the in-frame ones, with some missing. The sample shows approximately 110,000 clones, roughly 85% of them seen only once. The source of this sequence is a woman in her 40s in good health and CMV-seronegative. Sequencing was performed on PBMCs. The chain recombines TRBV14 with TRBJ2-7; D is unresolved. As DNA, the CDR3 is TGTGCCAGCAGCCAAGATGTCGGCTACGAGCAGTACTTC. Residues: CASSQDVGYEQYF.